A selection of T cell receptor beta chains follows, all from one sample in a study of T-cell memory formation after mild COVID-19. One entry per CDR3 protein results from TCRdb running MiXCR on the 5' RACE reads. The sample consists of 100,000 or so distinct CDR3 sequences, 11% of them appearing once. The sequenced material came from PBMCs or a T cell subset sorted from them (not recorded which). These receptors originate from a man in his late teens or twenties who had mild COVID-19 (a few samples of this study predate the infection). Cell type and time point are not known. CDR3s include the opening cysteine and the closing phenylalanine or tryptophan. The D gene is left open where the match is weak. Size values are once, few and many counts, or a class for expanded clones, and some rows have none.

abundance: many
d_gene: TRBD2
v_gene: TRBV4-3
j_gene: TRBJ2-7
CDR3aa: CASSQDRGRDGYEQYF
CDR3nt: TGCGCCAGCAGCCAAGATAGAGGGAGGGACGGCTACGAGCAGTACTTC

abundance: few
d_gene: NA
v_gene: TRBV7-3
j_gene: TRBJ2-3
CDR3aa: CASSPGRRDALSF
CDR3nt: TGTGCCAGCAGCCCCGGACGAAGGGATGCTCTCAGTTTT

abundance: few
d_gene: NA
v_gene: TRBV4-2
j_gene: TRBJ1-1
CDR3aa: CASSRLKMGGTEAFF
CDR3nt: TGTGCCAGCAGCCGCTTAAAAATGGGGGGCACTGAAGCTTTCTTT

abundance: many
d_gene: NA
v_gene: TRBV29-1
j_gene: TRBJ2-3
CDR3aa: CSVTSGRETDTQYF
CDR3nt: TGCAGCGTTACCTCGGGACGGGAAACAGATACGCAGTATTTT

abundance: NA
d_gene: TRBD2
v_gene: TRBV7-2
j_gene: TRBJ2-1
CDR3aa: CASSAGTSNEQFF
CDR3nt: TGTGCCAGCAGCGCCGGGACTAGCAATGAGCAGTTCTTC

abundance: NA
d_gene: NA
v_gene: TRBV12-3/TRBV12-4
j_gene: TRBJ2-1
CDR3aa: CASSISGTTYNEQFF
CDR3nt: TGTGCCAGCAGTATCTCCGGGACAACCTACAATGAGCAGTTCTTC

abundance: few
d_gene: TRBD2
v_gene: TRBV20-1
j_gene: TRBJ2-1
CDR3aa: CSARSGLAGALYNEQFF
CDR3nt: TGCAGTGCTAGATCGGGACTAGCGGGGGCCCTATACAATGAGCAGTTCTTC

abundance: NA
d_gene: NA
v_gene: TRBV4-1
j_gene: TRBJ1-1
CDR3aa: CASSQRGENTEAFF
CDR3nt: TGCGCCAGCAGCCAGAGGGGTGAGAACACTGAAGCTTTCTTT

abundance: NA
d_gene: NA
v_gene: TRBV27
j_gene: TRBJ1-5
CDR3aa: CASSLVGSNQPQHF
CDR3nt: TGTGCCAGCAGTTTAGTGGGTAGCAATCAGCCCCAGCATTTT

abundance: NA
d_gene: TRBD1
v_gene: TRBV5-1
j_gene: TRBJ1-5
CDR3aa: CASSLGTGGRNQPQHF
CDR3nt: TGCGCCAGCAGCTTGGGGACAGGGGGTCGGAATCAGCCCCAGCATTTT

abundance: few
d_gene: NA
v_gene: TRBV5-1
j_gene: TRBJ1-1
CDR3aa: CASSGVRGLRTEAFF
CDR3nt: TGCGCCAGCAGTGGGGTAAGGGGATTGCGCACTGAAGCTTTCTTT

abundance: many
d_gene: TRBD2
v_gene: TRBV4-3
j_gene: TRBJ2-7
CDR3aa: CASSQDLTSASYEQYF
CDR3nt: TGCGCCAGCAGCCAAGATTTGACTAGCGCATCCTACGAGCAGTACTTC

abundance: few
d_gene: NA
v_gene: TRBV29-1
j_gene: TRBJ1-2
CDR3aa: CSVEVGPYGYTF
CDR3nt: TGCAGCGTTGAGGTCGGACCGTATGGCTACACCTTC

abundance: few
d_gene: NA
v_gene: TRBV4-3
j_gene: TRBJ1-5
CDR3aa: CASSRAGTQPQHF
CDR3nt: TGCGCCAGCAGCCGGGCAGGGACGCAGCCCCAGCATTTT

abundance: few
d_gene: NA
v_gene: TRBV20-1
j_gene: TRBJ1-4
CDR3aa: CSAPGEPEEKLFF
CDR3nt: TGCAGTGCTCCAGGGGAACCAGAGGAAAAACTGTTTTTT

abundance: NA
d_gene: NA
v_gene: TRBV7-9
j_gene: TRBJ2-1
CDR3aa: CASSPPGWGEQFF
CDR3nt: TGTGCCAGCAGCCCCCCTGGGTGGGGTGAGCAGTTCTTC

abundance: many
d_gene: TRBD1
v_gene: TRBV4-3
j_gene: TRBJ2-1
CDR3aa: CASSQGQGGYNEQFF
CDR3nt: TGCGCCAGCAGCCAGGGACAGGGGGGGTACAATGAGCAGTTCTTC

abundance: NA
d_gene: NA
v_gene: TRBV10-3
j_gene: TRBJ1-6
CDR3aa: CAISEGRSSYNSPLHF
CDR3nt: TGTGCCATCAGTGAGGGCAGAAGCTCCTATAATTCACCCCTCCACTTT

abundance: few
d_gene: NA
v_gene: TRBV12-3/TRBV12-4
j_gene: TRBJ2-1
CDR3aa: CASSLDHLSSYNEQFF
CDR3nt: TGTGCCAGCAGTTTGGATCACTTGAGCTCCTACAATGAGCAGTTCTTC

abundance: many
d_gene: TRBD2
v_gene: TRBV6-4
j_gene: TRBJ2-1
CDR3aa: CASSATSGGAGNEQFF
CDR3nt: TGTGCCAGCAGTGCTACTAGCGGGGGGGCAGGGAATGAGCAGTTCTTC

abundance: NA
d_gene: TRBD2
v_gene: TRBV12-3/TRBV12-4
j_gene: TRBJ2-1
CDR3aa: CASSPAGGYNEQFF
CDR3nt: TGTGCCAGCAGTCCCGCGGGGGGGTACAATGAGCAGTTCTTC

abundance: few
d_gene: NA
v_gene: TRBV6-2/TRBV6-3
j_gene: TRBJ2-5
CDR3aa: CASSYGNGETQYF
CDR3nt: TGTGCCAGCAGTTACGGGAATGGGGAGACCCAGTACTTC

abundance: many
d_gene: NA
v_gene: TRBV11-2
j_gene: TRBJ2-7
CDR3aa: CASSLSGDLYEQYF
CDR3nt: TGTGCCAGCAGCTTATCAGGGGACCTCTACGAGCAGTACTTC

abundance: many
d_gene: NA
v_gene: TRBV7-3
j_gene: TRBJ1-1
CDR3aa: CASSLSSGDTEAFF
CDR3nt: TGTGCCAGCAGCTTATCGAGCGGCGACACTGAAGCTTTCTTT

abundance: many
d_gene: TRBD1
v_gene: TRBV6-5
j_gene: TRBJ1-2
CDR3aa: CASSYGTAAGYTF
CDR3nt: TGTGCCAGCAGTTACGGGACAGCAGCCGGCTACACCTTC

abundance: many
d_gene: NA
v_gene: TRBV28
j_gene: TRBJ2-5
CDR3aa: CASSLLANQETQYF
CDR3nt: TGTGCCAGCAGTTTACTAGCGAATCAAGAGACCCAGTACTTC

abundance: NA
d_gene: TRBD1
v_gene: TRBV4-3
j_gene: TRBJ2-1
CDR3aa: CASSQDLAGGDAYNEQFF
CDR3nt: TGCGCCAGCAGCCAAGATTTGGCAGGGGGCGACGCCTACAATGAGCAGTTCTTC

abundance: many
d_gene: NA
v_gene: TRBV29-1
j_gene: TRBJ1-1
CDR3aa: CSLLSDTEAFF
CDR3nt: TGCTCCCTCCTCTCGGACACTGAAGCTTTCTTT

abundance: few
d_gene: NA
v_gene: TRBV29-1
j_gene: TRBJ2-3
CDR3aa: CSVDFPGLSDTQYF
CDR3nt: TGCAGCGTTGACTTCCCCGGGCTTTCAGATACGCAGTATTTT

abundance: few
d_gene: NA
v_gene: TRBV12-3/TRBV12-4
j_gene: TRBJ2-7
CDR3aa: CASSPLPGLNYEQYF
CDR3nt: TGTGCCAGCAGTCCCCTCCCCGGTCTTAACTACGAGCAGTACTTC

abundance: NA
d_gene: NA
v_gene: TRBV7-9
j_gene: TRBJ2-1
CDR3aa: CASSLDLGRGSYNEQFF
CDR3nt: TGTGCCAGCAGCTTAGACTTAGGCAGGGGATCCTACAATGAGCAGTTCTTC

abundance: NA
d_gene: NA
v_gene: TRBV7-9
j_gene: TRBJ2-3
CDR3aa: CASSPDLRSDTQYF
CDR3nt: TGTGCCAGCAGCCCGGACCTACGGTCCGATACGCAGTATTTT

abundance: NA
d_gene: NA
v_gene: TRBV28
j_gene: TRBJ2-3
CDR3aa: CASSFPRIRQSTDTQYF
CDR3nt: TGTGCCAGCAGTTTCCCCCGAATAAGACAGAGCACAGATACGCAGTATTTT

abundance: few
d_gene: NA
v_gene: TRBV4-1
j_gene: TRBJ1-4
CDR3aa: CASSQIRGGNEKLFF
CDR3nt: TGCGCCAGCAGCCAAATCCGGGGAGGAAATGAAAAACTGTTTTTT

abundance: few
d_gene: NA
v_gene: TRBV4-1
j_gene: TRBJ1-1
CDR3aa: CASSQYPGATNTEAFF
CDR3nt: TGCGCCAGCAGCCAATATCCGGGGGCGACGAACACTGAAGCTTTCTTT

abundance: NA
d_gene: NA
v_gene: TRBV29-1
j_gene: TRBJ2-3
CDR3aa: CSAGDGSTDTQYF
CDR3nt: TGCAGCGCCGGGGACGGGAGCACAGATACGCAGTATTTT

abundance: NA
d_gene: TRBD2
v_gene: TRBV5-1
j_gene: TRBJ2-3
CDR3aa: CASSGGLAVTDTQYF
CDR3nt: TGCGCCAGCAGCGGCGGACTAGCGGTAACAGATACGCAGTATTTT

abundance: NA
d_gene: TRBD1
v_gene: TRBV7-8
j_gene: TRBJ2-7
CDR3aa: CASSLETGVYEQYF
CDR3nt: TGTGCCAGCAGCTTGGAGACAGGGGTCTACGAGCAGTACTTC

abundance: many
d_gene: NA
v_gene: TRBV7-8
j_gene: TRBJ2-7
CDR3aa: CASSLPPYEQYF
CDR3nt: TGTGCCAGCAGCTTACCACCCTACGAGCAGTACTTC

abundance: few
d_gene: TRBD2
v_gene: TRBV4-1
j_gene: TRBJ2-3
CDR3aa: CASSLIAGASTDTQYF
CDR3nt: TGCGCCAGCAGCCTAATAGCGGGGGCTAGCACAGATACGCAGTATTTT

abundance: NA
d_gene: NA
v_gene: TRBV27
j_gene: TRBJ2-3
CDR3aa: CASGRRTGNPREYF
CDR3nt: TGTGCCAGCGGCCGCCGAACGGGCAACCCTCGTGAGTATTTT

abundance: many
d_gene: TRBD1
v_gene: TRBV23-1
j_gene: TRBJ2-1
CDR3aa: CASSHFIGTANNEQFF
CDR3nt: TGCGCCAGCAGTCATTTTATCGGGACAGCAAACAATGAGCAGTTCTTC

abundance: few
d_gene: TRBD2
v_gene: TRBV6-5
j_gene: TRBJ2-1
CDR3aa: CASSYGPEPGLDHNEQFF
CDR3nt: TGTGCCAGCAGTTACGGCCCTGAGCCGGGACTAGATCACAATGAGCAGTTCTTC

abundance: NA
d_gene: NA
v_gene: TRBV7-9
j_gene: TRBJ2-2
CDR3aa: CARPGEVSGELFF
CDR3nt: TGTGCCAGACCAGGGGAAGTATCCGGGGAGCTGTTTTTT

abundance: few
d_gene: NA
v_gene: TRBV28
j_gene: TRBJ1-5
CDR3aa: CASKFDSYNQPQHF
CDR3nt: TGTGCCAGCAAGTTTGACAGCTACAATCAGCCCCAGCATTTT

abundance: NA
d_gene: NA
v_gene: TRBV6-2/TRBV6-3
j_gene: TRBJ1-1
CDR3aa: CASSKTELNTEAFF
CDR3nt: TGTGCCAGCAGCAAGACGGAATTGAACACTGAAGCTTTCTTT

abundance: NA
d_gene: TRBD1
v_gene: TRBV6-5
j_gene: TRBJ1-4
CDR3aa: CATSYRGELGTNEKLFF
CDR3nt: TGTGCCACCTCCTACAGGGGGGAATTAGGGACTAATGAAAAACTGTTTTTT

abundance: many
d_gene: NA
v_gene: TRBV10-3
j_gene: TRBJ2-7
CDR3aa: CAISELEELYEQYF
CDR3nt: TGTGCCATCAGTGAGTTGGAGGAACTCTACGAGCAGTACTTC

abundance: NA
d_gene: TRBD2
v_gene: TRBV4-1
j_gene: TRBJ2-3
CDR3aa: CASSPEGTSGVGTQYF
CDR3nt: TGCGCCAGCAGCCCGGAAGGGACTAGCGGGGTTGGTACGCAGTATTTT

abundance: NA
d_gene: NA
v_gene: TRBV7-9
j_gene: TRBJ2-1
CDR3aa: CASSLERFKGDADEQFF
CDR3nt: TGTGCCAGCAGCCTAGAGAGATTTAAAGGGGATGCGGATGAGCAGTTCTTC

abundance: NA
d_gene: NA
v_gene: TRBV7-6
j_gene: TRBJ2-6
CDR3aa: CASSLLRGSGANVLTF
CDR3nt: TGTGCCAGCAGCTTACTCAGGGGATCTGGGGCCAACGTCCTGACTTTC

abundance: NA
d_gene: TRBD2
v_gene: TRBV6-6
j_gene: TRBJ2-7
CDR3aa: CASSHGGDEYEQYF
CDR3nt: TGTGCCAGCAGTCACGGGGGGGATGAATACGAGCAGTACTTC

abundance: NA
d_gene: NA
v_gene: TRBV9
j_gene: TRBJ1-1
CDR3aa: CASSVYLETGELTTEAFF
CDR3nt: TGTGCCAGCAGCGTTTATCTAGAGACAGGTGAATTAACCACTGAAGCTTTCTTT

abundance: few
d_gene: TRBD1
v_gene: TRBV2
j_gene: TRBJ1-2
CDR3aa: CASRTRRGGVDGYTF
CDR3nt: TGTGCCAGCCGAACCCGGAGAGGGGGCGTCGATGGCTACACCTTC

abundance: many
d_gene: NA
v_gene: TRBV7-8
j_gene: TRBJ2-1
CDR3aa: CASSPRTANNEQFF
CDR3nt: TGTGCCAGCAGCCCACGGACAGCTAACAATGAGCAGTTCTTC

abundance: NA
d_gene: NA
v_gene: TRBV5-1
j_gene: TRBJ1-5
CDR3aa: CASSLGRAGQPQHF
CDR3nt: TGCGCCAGCAGCTTGGGGAGGGCCGGGCAGCCCCAGCATTTT

abundance: NA
d_gene: NA
v_gene: TRBV19
j_gene: TRBJ1-4
CDR3aa: CASRDLVEEKLFF
CDR3nt: TGTGCCAGTAGGGACCTTGTGGAAGAAAAACTGTTTTTT

abundance: few
d_gene: NA
v_gene: TRBV7-2
j_gene: TRBJ2-1
CDR3aa: CASSGSGSGQFF
CDR3nt: TGTGCCAGCAGCGGATCAGGATCCGGGCAGTTCTTC